The 8 T cell receptor beta chains below all came from one sample that was sequenced in a study of PD-L1 blockade in urothelial cancer. Produced via immunoSEQ multiplex PCR; TCRdb's table is partial and in-frame only. The sample carries 25,000 to 35,000 clones, more than 75% recorded once. The starting material was PBMCs, obtained around atezolizumab (anti-PD-L1) treatment. Source of these receptors: a man aged 45-60 years with urothelial cancer.

The chain uses TRBV25-1 and TRBJ2-7; 9 positions match TRBD1. This CDR3 region has 12 residues. The V and J ends lost 8 bases and 6 bases, in that order; junction bases with no gene match: 5. Germline V gene data show CDR1 as MGHDK and CDR2 as SYGVNS. CDR3 DNA: TGTGCCAGCGGGACAGGGTTAGGCGAGCAGTACTTC. Its protein product is CASGTGLGEQYF.

This chain connects TRBV19 to TRBJ2-7; D gene uncertain. CDR3 length equals 12 residues. Germline-derived CDR1 and CDR2 are LNHDA and SQIVND (reference sequence). Between the trimmed V and J ends, which lost 5 bases and 3 bases, there was a span of 8 bases. The CDR3 loop is CASSPNSYEQYF. The CDR3 DNA reads as TGTGCCAGTAGTCCGAACAGCTACGAGCAGTACTTC. Full variable domain (remainder filled in from reference TRBV19 and TRBJ2-7): DGGITQSPKYLFRKEGQNVTLSCEQNLNHDAMYWYRQDPGQGLRLIYYSQIVNDFQKGDIAEGYSVSREKKESFPLTVTSAQKNPTAFYLCASSPNSYEQYFGPGTRLTVT.

The genes are TRBV27 and TRBJ1-1, with 9 bases identical to TRBD1. Germline trimming cut 8 bases from V and 3 bases from J; bases unmatched to any gene: 10. Germline CDR1 is MNHEY and CDR2 is SMNVEV (reference sequence). This CDR3 has 15 amino acids. The CDR3 spells CASGLPGQGDTEAFF. CDR3 sequence (DNA): TGTGCCAGCGGCCTCCCGGGACAGGGTGACACTGAAGCTTTCTTT.

This clone has more than one count but fewer than ten. The chain employs TRBV6-5 and TRBJ2-7; 8 bases match TRBD2. J was trimmed by 4 bases and V by 2 bases; bases with no gene match: 7. This CDR3 has 15 residues. Looked up from germline, CDR1 is MNHEY and CDR2 is SVGAGI. Here the CDR3 DNA reads TGTGCCAGCAGTTACAGAAACACGGGAGGGTACGAGCAGTACTTC. It is translated as CASSYRNTGGYEQYF.

The chain carries TRBV19 and TRBJ1-5; 8 nucleotides line up with TRBD1. After removal of 3 bases from V and 5 bases from J, the junction contained 6 bases not matched to a gene. The CDR3 has 15 residues. Germline-derived CDR1 and CDR2 are LNHDA and SQIVND (reference sequence). The CDR3 nucleotides read TGTGCCAGTAGTATGCGACAGGGGCTCGATCAGCCCCAGCATTTT. It is translated as CASSMRQGLDQPQHF. The whole variable domain, remainder taken from reference TRBV19 and TRBJ1-5, is DGGITQSPKYLFRKEGQNVTLSCEQNLNHDAMYWYRQDPGQGLRLIYYSQIVNDFQKGDIAEGYSVSREKKESFPLTVTSAQKNPTAFYLCASSMRQGLDQPQHFGDGTRLSIL.

The chain combines TRBV5-1 with TRBJ2-7; 9 nucleotides line up with TRBD2. V gave up 3 bases and J gave up 1 base; unmatched junction bases: 8. The germline V gene has CDR1 SGHRS and CDR2 YFSETQ. The length of the CDR3 is 16 residues. The CDR3, as DNA: TGCGCCAGCAGCTACCTTAGCGGGAGTGGGTCCTACGAGCAGTACTTC. This translates into CASSYLSGSGSYEQYF.

This rearrangement joins TRBV11-3 to TRBJ2-5; weak D call: TRBD2 (6 bases). CDR1 is SGHNT, CDR2 YENEEA, per germline. The CDR3 spans 15 residues. V was pared by 4 bases and J by 2 bases, with 14 bases between. CDR3 in amino acids: CASSSGAGTQETQYF. The CDR3 bases are TGTGCCAGCAGCTCCGGAGCGGGTACACAAGAGACCCAGTACTTC.

The V gene is TRBV5-6, the J gene TRBJ1-2, with D perhaps TRBD1 (5 bases). Germline CDR1 SGHDT, CDR2 YYEEEE. This CDR3 spans 14 amino acids. V was clipped by 1 base and J by 4 bases, with 11 bases between them. The CDR3 sequence is CASSLYGGSYGYTF. DNA for the CDR3: TGTGCCAGCAGCTTGTACGGGGGAAGCTATGGCTACACCTTC.